By share of the sample, the clone carrying this TCR beta chain is medium-sized. Its antigen remains unidentified. This entry comes from a study of liver allograft versus peripheral blood T cells. Study summary: Transplanted livers held T cell receptor repertoires, and these were compared with repertoires in recipients' peripheral blood.

Study outcomes and limitations: Peripheral blood repertoires reportedly differed from the T cell receptor repertoires found inside liver allografts.

In germline, CDR1 is LNHDA, CDR2 SQIVND (reference sequence). The ends lost 0 bases at V and 5 bases at J; junction bases unmatched: 2. The CDR3 has 14 amino acids. Each CDR3 protein is one row after TCRdb ran MiXCR on the reads. The sample includes over 10,000 distinct CDR3 sequences, 28% of them seen just once. This clonotype originated in a human patient who had a liver transplant. Some T cells may have come from the graft donor. The V call is TRBV19, the J call TRBJ1-1, with TRBD1 matching over 8 bases. The CDR3 bases are TGTGCCAGTAGTATAGACAGGGGGCAAACTGAAGCTTTCTTT. Translation gives CASSIDRGQTEAFF. The full variable domain, in which reference TRBV19 and TRBJ1-1 provide the parts outside the CDR3, is DGGITQSPKYLFRKEGQNVTLSCEQNLNHDAMYWYRQDPGQGLRLIYYSQIVNDFQKGDIAEGYSVSREKKESFPLTVTSAQKNPTAFYLCASSIDRGQTEAFFGQGTRLTVV.